This T cell receptor (beta chain) was sequenced for a study of cytomegalovirus exposure and HLA in healthy donors. Study-wide context: A prior analysis found 117 million unique TCR beta sequences from 150 million to 200 million T cells.

Primers included in the PCR were 60 Vbeta and 13 Jbeta primers. Clones were sequenced by immunoSEQ multiplex PCR, and TCRdb holds only the in-frame ones, with some missing. The repertoire holds over 200,000 clones, with approximately 68% as singletons. Points on this clone: Its antigen is not known.

Study conclusions and caveats: Segments of the TCR beta V type were, in most cases, productive about 87% or about 30% of the time in an earlier analysis. In a later analysis, an Asian-associated ancestry cluster reportedly showed fewer N-insertions than the roughly 690-donor mean.

The CDR3 has 17 residues. V lost 3 bases and J lost 5; bases outside the gene matches: 12. The germline V gene encodes CDR1 MGHRA and CDR2 YSYEKL. This clonotype was sampled from a woman in her twenties or thirties in good health and CMV-seronegative. Sequencing was done on a sample of PBMCs. V usage is TRBV4-1 and J usage is TRBJ2-1; 8 bases agree with TRBD1. CDR3 amino acids: CASSQALQGAMNNEQFF. The CDR3 DNA follows: TGCGCCAGCAGCCAGGCCCTCCAGGGGGCGATGAACAATGAGCAGTTCTTC.